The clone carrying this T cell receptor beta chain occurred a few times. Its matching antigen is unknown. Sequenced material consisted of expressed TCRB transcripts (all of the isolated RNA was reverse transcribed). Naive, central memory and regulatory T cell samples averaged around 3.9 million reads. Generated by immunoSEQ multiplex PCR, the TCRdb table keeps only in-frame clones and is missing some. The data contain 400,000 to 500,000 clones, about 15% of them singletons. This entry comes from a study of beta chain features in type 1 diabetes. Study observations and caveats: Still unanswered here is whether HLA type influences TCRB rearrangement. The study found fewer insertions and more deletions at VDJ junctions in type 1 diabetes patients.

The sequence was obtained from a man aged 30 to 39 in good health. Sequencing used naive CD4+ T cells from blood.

The CDR3: CATSSGLAGDYEQYV. DNA for the CDR3: TGTGCCACCAGCTCTGGACTAGCGGGAGACTACGAGCAGTACGTC. This rearrangement joins TRBV15 to TRBJ2-7; 13 bases fit TRBD2. Trimming removed 5 bases from V and 3 bases from J; junction bases left unmatched: 4. This CDR3 region has 15 residues. Germline CDR1 and CDR2: LNHNV and YYDKDF (reference sequence).